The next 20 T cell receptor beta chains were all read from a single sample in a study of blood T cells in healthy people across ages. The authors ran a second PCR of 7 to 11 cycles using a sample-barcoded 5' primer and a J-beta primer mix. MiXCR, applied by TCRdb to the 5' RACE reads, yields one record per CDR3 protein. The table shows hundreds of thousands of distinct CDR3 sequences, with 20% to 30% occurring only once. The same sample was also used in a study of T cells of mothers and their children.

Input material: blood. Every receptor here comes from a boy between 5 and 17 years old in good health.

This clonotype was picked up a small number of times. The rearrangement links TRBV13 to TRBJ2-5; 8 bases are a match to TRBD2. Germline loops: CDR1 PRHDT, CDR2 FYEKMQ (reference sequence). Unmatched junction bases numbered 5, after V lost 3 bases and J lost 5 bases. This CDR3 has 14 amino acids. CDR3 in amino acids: CASSFGTRPETQYF. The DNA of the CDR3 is TGTGCCAGCAGCTTTGGGACTAGGCCCGAGACCCAGTACTTC.

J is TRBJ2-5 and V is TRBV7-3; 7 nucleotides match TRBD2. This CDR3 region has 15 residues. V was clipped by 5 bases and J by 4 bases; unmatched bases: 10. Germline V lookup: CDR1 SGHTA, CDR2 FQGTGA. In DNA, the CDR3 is TGTGCCAGCAGCCCCAGCGGGACGGCGGGAGAGACCCAGTACTTC. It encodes CASSPSGTAGETQYF.

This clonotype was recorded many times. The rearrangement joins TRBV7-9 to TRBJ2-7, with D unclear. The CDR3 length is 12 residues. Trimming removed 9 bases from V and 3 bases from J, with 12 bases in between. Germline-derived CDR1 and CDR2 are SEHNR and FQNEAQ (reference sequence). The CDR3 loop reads CASSLSFYEQYF. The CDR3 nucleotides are TGTGCCAGTAGTCTCTCCTTCTACGAGCAGTACTTC.

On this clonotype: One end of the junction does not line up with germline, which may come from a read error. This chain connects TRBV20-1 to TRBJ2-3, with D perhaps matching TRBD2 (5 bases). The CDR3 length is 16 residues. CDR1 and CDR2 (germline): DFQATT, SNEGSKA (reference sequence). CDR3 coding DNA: TGCAGTGCCAGAGGAGAGCGGCTCGACCCTACAGATACGCAGTATTTT. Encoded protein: CSARGERLDPTDTQYF.

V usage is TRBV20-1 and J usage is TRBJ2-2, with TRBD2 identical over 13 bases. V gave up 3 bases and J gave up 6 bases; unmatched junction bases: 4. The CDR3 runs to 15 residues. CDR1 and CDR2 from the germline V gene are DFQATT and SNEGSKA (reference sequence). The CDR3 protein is CSARRLAGGSGELFF. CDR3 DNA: TGCAGTGCTAGGAGACTAGCGGGAGGATCCGGGGAGCTGTTTTTT.

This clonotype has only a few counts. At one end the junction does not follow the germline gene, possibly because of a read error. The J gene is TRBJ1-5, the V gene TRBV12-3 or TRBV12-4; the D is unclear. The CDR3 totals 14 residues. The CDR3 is CASSSGYSNQPQHF. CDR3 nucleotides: TGTGCCAGTAGTTCCGGGTATAGCAATCAGCCCCAGCATTTT.

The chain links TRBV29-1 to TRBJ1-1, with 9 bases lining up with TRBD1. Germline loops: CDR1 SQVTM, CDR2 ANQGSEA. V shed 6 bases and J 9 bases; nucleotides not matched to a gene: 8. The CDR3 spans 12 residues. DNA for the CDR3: TGCAGCGTGACGGGACAGGGTGTAAAAGCTTTCTTT. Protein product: CSVTGQGVKAFF.

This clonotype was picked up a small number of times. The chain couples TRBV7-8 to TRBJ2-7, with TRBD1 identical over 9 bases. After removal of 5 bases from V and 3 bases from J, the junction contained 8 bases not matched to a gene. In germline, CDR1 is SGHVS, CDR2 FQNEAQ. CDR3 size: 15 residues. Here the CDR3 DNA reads TGTGCCAGCAGCATCTCGGGACAGGGAAACTACGAGCAGTACTTC. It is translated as CASSISGQGNYEQYF.

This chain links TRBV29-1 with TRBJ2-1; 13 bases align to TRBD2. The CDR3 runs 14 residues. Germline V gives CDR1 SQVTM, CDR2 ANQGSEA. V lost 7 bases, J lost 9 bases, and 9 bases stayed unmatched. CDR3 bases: TGCAGCGCTTCGCGGACTAGCGGGAGAGGTGAGCAGTTCTTC. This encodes CSASRTSGRGEQFF.

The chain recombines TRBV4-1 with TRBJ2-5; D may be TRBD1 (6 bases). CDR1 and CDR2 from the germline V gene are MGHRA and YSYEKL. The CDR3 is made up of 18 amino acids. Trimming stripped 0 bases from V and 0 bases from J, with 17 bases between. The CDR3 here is CASSQEPDSGPDQETQYF. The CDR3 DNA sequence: TGCGCCAGCAGCCAAGAGCCGGACAGTGGTCCGGACCAAGAGACCCAGTACTTC.

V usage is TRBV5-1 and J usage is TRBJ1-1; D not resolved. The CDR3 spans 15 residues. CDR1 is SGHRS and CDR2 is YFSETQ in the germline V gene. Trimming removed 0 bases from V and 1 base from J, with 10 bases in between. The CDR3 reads CASSLAARPNTEAFF. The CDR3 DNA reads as TGCGCCAGCAGCTTGGCAGCCCGCCCGAACACTGAAGCTTTCTTT.

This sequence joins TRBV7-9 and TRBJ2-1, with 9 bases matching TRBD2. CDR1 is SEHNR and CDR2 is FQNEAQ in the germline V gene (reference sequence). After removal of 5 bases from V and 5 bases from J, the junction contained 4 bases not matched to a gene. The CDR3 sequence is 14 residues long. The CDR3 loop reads CASSLTSGHNEQFF. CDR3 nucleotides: TGTGCCAGCAGCCTGACTAGCGGCCACAATGAGCAGTTCTTC. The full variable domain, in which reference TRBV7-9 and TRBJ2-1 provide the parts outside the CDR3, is DTGVSQNPRHKITKRGQNVTFRCDPISEHNRLYWYRQTLGQGPEFLTYFQNEAQLEKSRLLSDRFSAERPKGSFSTLEIQRTEQGDSAMYLCASSLTSGHNEQFFGPGTRLTVL.

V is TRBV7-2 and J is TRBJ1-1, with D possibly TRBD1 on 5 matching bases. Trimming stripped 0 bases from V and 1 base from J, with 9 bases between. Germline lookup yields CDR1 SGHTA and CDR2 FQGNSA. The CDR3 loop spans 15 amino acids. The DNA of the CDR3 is TGTGCCAGCAGCTTAGCCCAGACAGCGAACACTGAAGCTTTCTTT. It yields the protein CASSLAQTANTEAFF.

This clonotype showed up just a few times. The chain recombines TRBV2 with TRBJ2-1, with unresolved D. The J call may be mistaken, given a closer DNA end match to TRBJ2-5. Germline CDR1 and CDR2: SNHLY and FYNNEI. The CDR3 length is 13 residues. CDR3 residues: CASSGSSEETQYF. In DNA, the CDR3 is TGTGCCAGCAGTGGGTCCAGTGAAGAGACCCAGTACTTC.

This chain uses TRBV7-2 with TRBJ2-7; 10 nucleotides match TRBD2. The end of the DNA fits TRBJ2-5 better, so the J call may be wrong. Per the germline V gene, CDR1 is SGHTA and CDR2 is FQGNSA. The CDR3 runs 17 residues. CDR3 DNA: TGTGCCAGCAGCTTACGAGCGAGCGGGGGGGCCGTAGAGACCCAGTACTTC. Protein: CASSLRASGGAVETQYF.

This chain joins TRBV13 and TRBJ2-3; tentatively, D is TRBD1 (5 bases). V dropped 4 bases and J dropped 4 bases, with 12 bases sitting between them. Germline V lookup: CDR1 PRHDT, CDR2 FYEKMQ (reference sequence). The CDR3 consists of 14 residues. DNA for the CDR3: TGTGCCAGCAGCTCAGGGTCCACTGCAGATACGCAGTATTTT. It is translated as CASSSGSTADTQYF. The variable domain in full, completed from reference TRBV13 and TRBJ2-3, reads AAGVIQSPRHLIKEKRETATLKCYPIPRHDTVYWYQQGPGQDPQFLISFYEKMQSDKGSIPDRFSAQQFSDYHSELNMSSLELGDSALYFCASSSGSTADTQYFGPGTRLTVL.

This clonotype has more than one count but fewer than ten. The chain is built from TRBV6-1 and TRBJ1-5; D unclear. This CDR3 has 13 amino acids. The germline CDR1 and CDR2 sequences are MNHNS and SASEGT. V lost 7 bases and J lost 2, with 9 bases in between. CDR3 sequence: CASTPLGNQPQHF. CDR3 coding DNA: TGTGCCAGCACCCCGTTAGGCAATCAGCCCCAGCATTTT.

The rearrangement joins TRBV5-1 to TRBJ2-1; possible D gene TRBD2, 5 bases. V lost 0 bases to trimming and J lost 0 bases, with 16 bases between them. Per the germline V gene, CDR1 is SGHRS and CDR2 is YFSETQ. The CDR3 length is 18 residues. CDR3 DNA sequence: TGCGCCAGCAGCTTGGATAGAGGGCAACTCGACTCCTACAATGAGCAGTTCTTC. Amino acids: CASSLDRGQLDSYNEQFF.

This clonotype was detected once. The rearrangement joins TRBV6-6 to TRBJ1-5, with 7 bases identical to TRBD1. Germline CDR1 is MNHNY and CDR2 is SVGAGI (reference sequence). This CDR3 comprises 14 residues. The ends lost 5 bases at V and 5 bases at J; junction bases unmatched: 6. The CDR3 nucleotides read TGTGCCAGCAGTGGGGACAGCAAGTATCAGCCCCAGCATTTT. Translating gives CASSGDSKYQPQHF.

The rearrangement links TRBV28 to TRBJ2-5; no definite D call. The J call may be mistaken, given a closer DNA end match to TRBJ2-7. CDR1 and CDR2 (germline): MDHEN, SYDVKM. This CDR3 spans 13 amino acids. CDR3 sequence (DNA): TGTGCCAGCAGCTACCCGAGATGGGACGAGCAGTACTTC. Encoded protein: CASSYPRWDEQYF.